This is a list of T cell receptor beta chains from one sample in a study of CD8 T cells in Susac syndrome. TCRdb used MiXCR to reprocess the immunoSEQ multiplex PCR reads, holding one entry per CDR3 protein. This table holds under 550,000 distinct CDR3 sequences, more than 80% found once. Material for sequencing was CD8+ T cells from PBMCs. These receptor sequences come from a human donor with multiple sclerosis. Each CDR3 is given with its conserved first and last residue. D genes are given only for firm matches. Some rows have no size entry. The others give once, few or many, or a class for an expanded clone.

>NA|TRBJ2-7|NA|TRBV4-1
CASSQDETAFYEQYF
TGCGCCAGCAGCCAAGATGAGACAGCTTTCTACGAGCAGTACTTC
>TRBD1|TRBJ1-1|NA|TRBV30
CAWSAGTGGSEAFF
TGTGCCTGGAGTGCTGGGACAGGGGGATCTGAAGCTTTCTTT
>NA|TRBJ1-1|NA|TRBV20-1
CSLSEMNTEAFF
TGCAGTCTCAGTGAGATGAACACTGAAGCTTTCTTT
>NA|TRBJ2-1|NA|TRBV15
CATSGKGTYNEQFF
TGTGCCACCAGCGGAAAGGGCACCTACAATGAGCAGTTCTTC
>TRBD1|TRBJ1-1|NA|TRBV2
CASRDRGLGDTEAFF
TGTGCCAGCAGGGACAGGGGCCTCGGGGACACTGAAGCTTTCTTT
>NA|TRBJ2-5|NA|TRBV6-5
CASSLGDGYQETQYF
TGTGCCAGCAGCCTGGGGGACGGATACCAAGAGACCCAGTACTTC
>TRBD2|TRBJ2-7|NA|TRBV6-6
CASSYPSGASYEQYF
TGTGCCAGCAGTTACCCTAGCGGGGCCTCCTACGAGCAGTACTTC
>TRBD2|TRBJ2-2|NA|TRBV6-5
CASSWTSGDNTGELFF
TGTGCCAGCAGTTGGACTAGCGGGGATAACACCGGGGAGCTGTTTTTT
>TRBD2|TRBJ2-1|NA|TRBV27
CASTPRGLAGTEEQFF
TGTGCCAGCACCCCTAGGGGCCTAGCGGGAACAGAGGAGCAGTTCTTC
>TRBD1|TRBJ1-1|NA|TRBV30
CAWSDTGGNTEAFF
TGTGCCTGGAGTGACACAGGGGGGAACACTGAAGCTTTCTTT
>TRBD2|TRBJ2-5|NA|TRBV6-1
CASSEAAAAGAQETQYF
TGTGCCAGCAGTGAAGCCGCCGCGGCGGGAGCTCAAGAGACCCAGTACTTC
>NA|TRBJ2-2|NA|TRBV19
CASSSRPNTGELFF
TGTGCCAGTAGTAGCCGACCCAACACCGGGGAGCTGTTTTTT
>TRBD1|TRBJ2-2|once|TRBV3-1
CASSFPGQGSGTGELFF
TGTGCCAGCAGCTTTCCTGGACAGGGGTCGGGCACCGGGGAGCTGTTTTTT
>TRBD1|TRBJ1-5|NA|TRBV30
CAWSAGTGAPTQHF
TGTGCCTGGAGTGCGGGGACAGGGGCCCCAACCCAGCATTTT
>NA|TRBJ2-7|NA|TRBV6-5
CASSYISDSYEQYF
TGTGCCAGCAGTTACATTTCAGACTCCTACGAGCAGTACTTC
>NA|TRBJ1-1|NA|TRBV6-1
CASGWENTEAFF
TGTGCCAGCGGTTGGGAGAACACTGAAGCTTTCTTT
>NA|TRBJ2-1|NA|TRBV12-3/TRBV12-4
CASSLVRREQFF
TGTGCCAGCAGTTTAGTGAGGCGTGAGCAGTTCTTC
>NA|TRBJ2-1|NA|TRBV4-1
CASSPGGLSSYNEQFF
TGCGCCAGCAGTCCCGGGGGACTTTCCTCCTACAATGAGCAGTTCTTC
>TRBD1|TRBJ1-1|NA|TRBV28
CASSTDLRDSFLSHF
TGTGCCAGCAGCACTGACTTAAGGGACAGCTTCCTATCCCATTTT
>TRBD2|TRBJ2-5|NA|TRBV9
CASTQTSGTQETQYF
TGTGCCAGCACCCAGACTAGCGGGACCCAAGAGACCCAGTACTTC
>TRBD1|TRBJ2-2|NA|TRBV29-1
CSTGGGQGVGLTGELFF
TGCAGCACCGGAGGGGGACAGGGGGTAGGACTAACCGGGGAGCTGTTTTTT
>TRBD2|TRBJ2-7|NA|TRBV6-5
CASSYSFVPAGGPWYEQYF
TGTGCCAGCAGTTACTCCTTTGTTCCAGCGGGGGGGCCGTGGTACGAGCAGTACTTC
>NA|TRBJ1-1|NA|TRBV12-3/TRBV12-4
CASSSSSTGNTEAFF
TGTGCCAGCAGTTCATCGTCGACGGGAAACACTGAAGCTTTCTTT
>NA|TRBJ1-1|few|TRBV6-2/TRBV6-3
CASSQSGLNTEAFF
TGTGCCAGCAGTCAAAGCGGATTGAACACTGAAGCTTTCTTT
>TRBD2|TRBJ2-2|NA|TRBV30
CAWVLAGGPVNTGELFF
TGTGCCTGGGTACTAGCGGGAGGACCGGTGAACACCGGGGAGCTGTTTTTT
>NA|TRBJ2-1|NA|TRBV4-1
CASSQERLEQFF
TGCGCCAGCAGCCAAGAAAGGTTAGAGCAGTTCTTC
>NA|TRBJ1-2|NA|TRBV14
CASSQDRGRGRGYTF
TGTGCCAGCAGCCAAGATCGCGGCAGGGGACGGGGCTACACCTTC
>TRBD2|TRBJ2-7|NA|TRBV20-1
CSARDLAAGLLYEQYF
TGCAGTGCTAGAGATTTGGCAGCGGGGCTCCTCTACGAGCAGTACTTC
>TRBD2|TRBJ2-1|once|TRBV4-1
CASSQEERGLYLGEQFF
TGCGCCAGCAGCCAGGAGGAGCGGGGGTTGTATTTGGGTGAGCAGTTCTTC
>TRBD2|TRBJ2-1|NA|TRBV3-1
CASSPSGSWGGEQFF
TGTGCCAGCAGCCCCAGCGGGAGTTGGGGCGGTGAGCAGTTCTTC
>NA|TRBJ2-3|NA|TRBV28
CASRPILTGDSGTDTQYF
TGTGCCAGCAGACCAATACTCACCGGGGACTCAGGGACAGATACGCAGTATTTT
>NA|TRBJ2-7|NA|TRBV7-9
CASSLLRAEQYF
TGTGCCAGCAGCCTACTCAGGGCCGAGCAGTACTTC
>NA|TRBJ1-1|NA|TRBV6-2/TRBV6-3
CASSYSWAGGTEAFF
TGTGCCAGCAGTTATTCTTGGGCCGGGGGCACTGAAGCTTTCTTT
>TRBD1|TRBJ1-5|NA|TRBV6-6
CASRPVTGVQPQHF
TGTGCCAGCAGACCTGTTACAGGGGTGCAGCCCCAGCATTTT
>NA|TRBJ1-1|NA|TRBV7-2
CASSLEGHGNTEAFF
TGTGCCAGCAGCTTAGAGGGACACGGGAACACTGAAGCTTTCTTT
>TRBD2|TRBJ2-1|NA|TRBV6-1
CASSIAGGDSFNEQFF
TGTGCCAGCAGTATCGCGGGGGGGGACTCCTTCAATGAGCAGTTCTTC
>NA|TRBJ1-2|NA|TRBV5-6
CASSFPQGSYGYTF
TGTGCCAGCAGCTTCCCCCAGGGGAGCTATGGCTACACCTTC